Detailed here is one T cell receptor beta chain. The data belong to a study of PD-L1 blockade in urothelial cancer. CDR3 length: 15 amino acids. J gave up 4 bases and V 1 base, and 1 base lay outside the gene matches. Germline V gene data show CDR1 as SGHRS and CDR2 as YFSETQ. Sequencing used immunoSEQ multiplex PCR; TCRdb keeps in-frame clones, though not all of them. Of tens of thousands of clones listed, around 88% were seen once; the top ten hold 16%. The clonotype originates from a man in his 60s with urothelial cancer. This specimen consisted of PBMCs, obtained around atezolizumab (anti-PD-L1) treatment. V usage is TRBV5-1 and J usage is TRBJ2-1; the match to TRBD2 covers 11 bases. The CDR3 here is CASSLIAGGYNEQFF. In DNA, the CDR3 is TGCGCCAGCAGCTTGATAGCGGGAGGGTACAATGAGCAGTTCTTC.